Below are 9 T cell receptor beta chains sequenced from a single sample in a study of blood T cell repertoires in COVID-19. Measured with immunoSEQ multiplex PCR; TCRdb has only the in-frame clones, and not every one. The sample yields approximately 300,000 clones, approximately 90% seen once. The specimen was PBMCs or T cells enriched from blood (not recorded which). The receptor set was obtained from a woman in her 30s who had recovered from COVID-19.

This chain links TRBV7-6 with TRBJ2-3; TRBD2 agrees at 11 bases. Germline assignment: CDR1 SGHVS and CDR2 FNYEAQ. CDR3 length equals 16 residues. Unmatched junction bases numbered 6, after V lost 1 base and J lost 6 bases. CDR3 sequence reads: CASSLGASGGLDTQYF. The DNA of the CDR3 is TGTGCCAGCAGCTTAGGGGCTAGCGGGGGGTTGGATACGCAGTATTTT.

V is TRBV10-3 and J is TRBJ2-1; D gene ambiguous. CDR3 length equals 11 residues. Trimming stripped 4 bases from V and 7 bases from J, with 5 bases between. Germline loops: CDR1 ENHRY, CDR2 SYGVKD. In DNA form, the CDR3 reads TGTGCCATCAGTGCCCGGAATGAGCAGTTCTTC. This translates into CAISARNEQFF.

The chain links TRBV30 to TRBJ2-5; TRBD2 is a possible D gene (6 bases). Trimming removed 0 bases from V and 9 bases from J, with 17 bases in between. Germline values: CDR1 GTSNPN, CDR2 SVGIG (reference sequence). The CDR3 covers 14 residues. The CDR3 bases are TGTGCCTGGAGTGTAGTTGGGGGGTCCCGTTCCCAGTACTTC. Translated, it gives CAWSVVGGSRSQYF.

The rearrangement joins TRBV4-1 to TRBJ1-6; TRBD1 might be the D (5 bases). The length of the CDR3 is 16 residues. CDR1 and CDR2 from the germline V gene are MGHRA and YSYEKL. The ends were cut back, 0 bases at V and 4 bases at J, with 10 bases in the middle. CDR3 nucleotides: TGCGCCAGCAGCCAAGACTGGACAAGATATAATTCACCCCTCCACTTT. Translation: CASSQDWTRYNSPLHF.

This chain links TRBV5-6 with TRBJ1-4; TRBD1 is a possible D gene (5 bases). This CDR3 has 14 residues. Trimming removed 0 bases at V and 8 bases at J, with 11 bases between. Germline V CDR1 and CDR2: SGHDT, YYEEEE. Here the CDR3 DNA reads TGTGCCAGCAGCTTGGCGCAGGGTGGCGAAAAACTGTTTTTT. Translation: CASSLAQGGEKLFF.

The DNA for the CDR3 is TGTGCCTGGAGTGTGCTGCGGAGAGAAGGAAACATTCAGTACTTC. As protein: CAWSVLRREGNIQYF. The chain carries TRBV30 and TRBJ2-4; D ambiguous. The CDR3 is made up of 15 amino acids. Trimming removed 0 bases at V and 6 bases at J, with 15 bases between. From germline, CDR1 is GTSNPN and CDR2 SVGIG (reference sequence).

The CDR3 DNA reads as TGTGCCAGCAGTTCTGACAGGGCCGAAGCTTTCTTT. This sequence encodes CASSSDRAEAFF. The V and J genes are TRBV13 and TRBJ1-1; 7 positions agree with TRBD1. With V trimmed by 6 bases and J by 8 bases, 6 bases remained unmatched. The CDR3 is made up of 12 amino acids. Per the germline V gene, CDR1 is PRHDT and CDR2 is FYEKMQ (reference sequence).

This chain links TRBV19 with TRBJ1-5, with TRBD1 matching over 7 bases. CDR3 size: 14 residues. CDR1 is LNHDA, CDR2 SQIVND, per germline (reference sequence). V lost 5 bases to trimming and J lost 4 bases; unmatched junction nucleotides: 5. CDR3 amino acids: CASSFPGQNQPQHF. The CDR3, as DNA: TGTGCCAGTAGTTTCCCGGGACAGAATCAGCCCCAGCATTTT.

The chain carries TRBV10-3 and TRBJ2-1; 10 positions match TRBD1. The CDR3 is 13 residues long. Germline CDR1 ENHRY, CDR2 SYGVKD. The ends lost 10 bases at V and 9 bases at J; junction bases unmatched: 9. The CDR3 DNA sequence: TGTGCCACCTGGGGACAGGGGACTACTGAGCAGTTCTTC. Protein product: CATWGQGTTEQFF.